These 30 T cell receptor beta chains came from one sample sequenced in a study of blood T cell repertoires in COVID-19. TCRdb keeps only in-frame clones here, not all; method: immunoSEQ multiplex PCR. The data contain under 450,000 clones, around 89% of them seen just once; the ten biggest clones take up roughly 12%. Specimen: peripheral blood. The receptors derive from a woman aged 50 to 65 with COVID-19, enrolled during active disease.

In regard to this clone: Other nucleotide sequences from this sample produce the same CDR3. CDR3 nucleotides: TGCGCCAGCAGCGCGACTAGCGGGGGATACAATGAGCAGTTCTTC. The encoded protein is CASSATSGGYNEQFF. V is TRBV5-1 and J is TRBJ2-1; TRBD2 aligns across 12 bases. CDR1 is SGHRS and CDR2 is YFSETQ in the germline V gene. Trimming at V came to 4 bases and at J to 4 bases, leaving 3 bases not matched to a gene. This CDR3 is built from 15 residues.

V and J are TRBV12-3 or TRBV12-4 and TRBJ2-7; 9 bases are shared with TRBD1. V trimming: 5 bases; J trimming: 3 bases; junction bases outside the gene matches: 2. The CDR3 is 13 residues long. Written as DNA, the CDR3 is TGTGCCAGCAGTCGACAGGGGGGCTACGAGCAGTACTTC. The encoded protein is CASSRQGGYEQYF.

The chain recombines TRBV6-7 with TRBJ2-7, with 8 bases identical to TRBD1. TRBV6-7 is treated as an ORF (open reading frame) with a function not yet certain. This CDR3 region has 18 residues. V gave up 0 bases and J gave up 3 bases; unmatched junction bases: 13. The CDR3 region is CASSYSVGQALFFYEQYF. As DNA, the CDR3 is TGTGCCAGCAGTTACTCCGTGGGACAGGCATTATTTTTCTACGAGCAGTACTTC.

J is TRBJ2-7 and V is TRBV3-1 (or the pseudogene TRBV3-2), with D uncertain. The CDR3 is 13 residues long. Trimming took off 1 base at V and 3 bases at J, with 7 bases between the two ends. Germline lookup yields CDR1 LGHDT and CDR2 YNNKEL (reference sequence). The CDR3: CASSQGLRYEQYF. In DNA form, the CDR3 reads TGTGCCAGCAGCCAAGGACTGCGCTACGAGCAGTACTTC.

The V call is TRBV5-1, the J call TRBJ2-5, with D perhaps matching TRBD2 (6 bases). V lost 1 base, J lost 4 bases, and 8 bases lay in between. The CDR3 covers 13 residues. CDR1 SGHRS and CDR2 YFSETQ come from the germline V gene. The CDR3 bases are TGCGCCAGCAGCTTGATGGGGGGAGAGACCCAGTACTTC. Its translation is CASSLMGGETQYF.

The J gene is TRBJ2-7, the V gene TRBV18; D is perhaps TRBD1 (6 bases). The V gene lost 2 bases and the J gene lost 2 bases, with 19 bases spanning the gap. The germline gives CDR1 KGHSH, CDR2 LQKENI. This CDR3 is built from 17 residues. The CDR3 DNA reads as TGTGCCAGCTCACCAGACAGGTCCGGCCGTCTGACCTACGAGCAGTACTTC. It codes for CASSPDRSGRLTYEQYF.

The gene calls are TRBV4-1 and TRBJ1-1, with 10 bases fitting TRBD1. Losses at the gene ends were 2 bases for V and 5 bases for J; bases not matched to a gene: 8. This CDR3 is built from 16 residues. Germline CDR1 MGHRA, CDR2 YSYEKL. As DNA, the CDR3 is TGCGCCAGCAGCCAACATGCGGGGACAGGGGAAACTGAAGCTTTCTTT. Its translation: CASSQHAGTGETEAFF.

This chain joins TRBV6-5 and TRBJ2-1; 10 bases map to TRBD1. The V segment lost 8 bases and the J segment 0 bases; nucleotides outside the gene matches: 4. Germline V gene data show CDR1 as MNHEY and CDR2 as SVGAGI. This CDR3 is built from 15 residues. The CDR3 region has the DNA TGTGCCAGCTTGGACAGGGGGAACTCCTACAATGAGCAGTTCTTC. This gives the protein CASLDRGNSYNEQFF.

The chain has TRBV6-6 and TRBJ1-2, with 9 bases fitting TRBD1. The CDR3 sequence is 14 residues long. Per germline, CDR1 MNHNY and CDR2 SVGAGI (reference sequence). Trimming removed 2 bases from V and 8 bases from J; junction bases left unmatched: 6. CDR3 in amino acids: CASSYPRTGEGYTF. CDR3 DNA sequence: TGTGCCAGCAGTTACCCCCGGACAGGGGAAGGCTACACCTTC.

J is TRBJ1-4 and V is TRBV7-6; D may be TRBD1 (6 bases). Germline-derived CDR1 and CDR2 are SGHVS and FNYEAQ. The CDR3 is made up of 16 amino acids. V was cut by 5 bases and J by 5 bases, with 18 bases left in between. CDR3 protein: CASSPLVGGANEKLFF. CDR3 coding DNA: TGTGCCAGCAGCCCTCTGGTAGGGGGTGCCAATGAAAAACTGTTTTTT.

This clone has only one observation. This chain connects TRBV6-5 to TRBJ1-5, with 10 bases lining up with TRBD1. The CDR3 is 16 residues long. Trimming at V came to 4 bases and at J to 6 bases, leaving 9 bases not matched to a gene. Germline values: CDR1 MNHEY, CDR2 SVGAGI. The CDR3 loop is CASSFSSGTGAQPQHF. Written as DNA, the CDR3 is TGTGCCAGCAGTTTCTCTTCCGGGACAGGGGCTCAGCCCCAGCATTTT.

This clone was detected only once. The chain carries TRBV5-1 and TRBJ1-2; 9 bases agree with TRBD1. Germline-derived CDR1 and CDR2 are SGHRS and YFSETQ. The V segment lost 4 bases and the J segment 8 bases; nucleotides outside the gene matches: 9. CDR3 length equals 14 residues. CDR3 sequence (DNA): TGCGCCAGCAGCCCTCAGGGACAGGGCGGCGGCTACACCTTC. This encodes CASSPQGQGGGYTF.

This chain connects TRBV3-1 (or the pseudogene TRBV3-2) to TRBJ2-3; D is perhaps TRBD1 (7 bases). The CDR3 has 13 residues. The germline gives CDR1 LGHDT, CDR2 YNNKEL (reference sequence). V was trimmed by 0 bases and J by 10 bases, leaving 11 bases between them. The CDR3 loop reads CASSQEPRGAQYF. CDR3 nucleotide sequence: TGTGCCAGCAGCCAAGAACCCAGGGGGGCGCAGTATTTT.

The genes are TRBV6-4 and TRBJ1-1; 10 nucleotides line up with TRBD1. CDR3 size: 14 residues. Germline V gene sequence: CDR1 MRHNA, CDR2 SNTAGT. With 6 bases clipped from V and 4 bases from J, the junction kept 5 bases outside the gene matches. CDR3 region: CASSVGQGSTEAFF. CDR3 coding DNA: TGTGCCAGCAGCGTGGGACAGGGGAGCACTGAAGCTTTCTTT.

The CDR3 spells CAISDHDSSYEQYF. CDR3 nucleotides: TGTGCCATCAGTGACCATGACAGCTCCTACGAGCAGTACTTC. The chain couples TRBV10-3 to TRBJ2-7, with D possibly matching TRBD1 (5 bases). Germline CDR1 reads ENHRY; CDR2 reads SYGVKD. V dropped 3 bases and J dropped 0 bases, with 9 bases sitting between them. The length of the CDR3 is 14 residues.

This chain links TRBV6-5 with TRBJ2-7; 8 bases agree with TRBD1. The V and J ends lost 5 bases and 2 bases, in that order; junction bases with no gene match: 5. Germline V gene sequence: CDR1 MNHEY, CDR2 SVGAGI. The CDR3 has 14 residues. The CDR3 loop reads CASSPQGAAYEQYF. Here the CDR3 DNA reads TGTGCCAGCAGTCCTCAGGGGGCGGCCTACGAGCAGTACTTC.

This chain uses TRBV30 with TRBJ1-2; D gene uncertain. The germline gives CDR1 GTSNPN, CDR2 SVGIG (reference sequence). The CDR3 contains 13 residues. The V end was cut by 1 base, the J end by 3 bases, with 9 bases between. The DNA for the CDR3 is TGTGCCTGGAGTGGCCAGGTCGACTATGGCTACACCTTC. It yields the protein CAWSGQVDYGYTF. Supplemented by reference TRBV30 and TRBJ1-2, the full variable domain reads SQTIHQWPATLVQPVGSPLSLECTVEGTSNPNLYWYRQAAGRGLQLLFYSVGIGQISSEVPQNLSASRPQDRQFILSSKKLLLSDSGFYLCAWSGQVDYGYTFGSGTRLTVV.

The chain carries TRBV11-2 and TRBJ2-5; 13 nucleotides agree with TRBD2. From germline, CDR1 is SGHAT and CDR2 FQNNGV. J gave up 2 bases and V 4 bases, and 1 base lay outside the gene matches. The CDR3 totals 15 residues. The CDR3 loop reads CASSWGLAGQETQYF. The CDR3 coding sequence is TGTGCCAGCAGCTGGGGACTAGCGGGACAAGAGACCCAGTACTTC.

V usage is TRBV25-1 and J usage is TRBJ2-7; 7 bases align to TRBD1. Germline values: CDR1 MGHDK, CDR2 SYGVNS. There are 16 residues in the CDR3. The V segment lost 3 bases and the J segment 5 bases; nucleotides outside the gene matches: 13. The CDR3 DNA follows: TGTGCCAGCAGTGAGACAGGGTCCGTATTTGGCCACGAGCAGTACTTC. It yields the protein CASSETGSVFGHEQYF.

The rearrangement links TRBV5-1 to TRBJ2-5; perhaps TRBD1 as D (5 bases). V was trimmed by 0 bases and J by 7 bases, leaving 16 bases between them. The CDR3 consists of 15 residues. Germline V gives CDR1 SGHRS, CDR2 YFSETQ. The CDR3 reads CASSLGWQGKGTQYF. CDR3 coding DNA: TGCGCCAGCAGCTTGGGTTGGCAGGGCAAAGGGACCCAGTACTTC.

This CDR3 is CASSGLYQETQYF. CDR3 nucleotides: TGTGCCAGCAGCGGACTGTACCAAGAGACCCAGTACTTC. The chain recombines TRBV6-5 with TRBJ2-5; tentatively, D is TRBD2 (5 bases). The CDR3 extends over 13 amino acids. CDR1 and CDR2 from the germline V gene are MNHEY and SVGAGI. With 6 bases removed from V and 0 bases from J, the gap between germline ends came to 8 bases.

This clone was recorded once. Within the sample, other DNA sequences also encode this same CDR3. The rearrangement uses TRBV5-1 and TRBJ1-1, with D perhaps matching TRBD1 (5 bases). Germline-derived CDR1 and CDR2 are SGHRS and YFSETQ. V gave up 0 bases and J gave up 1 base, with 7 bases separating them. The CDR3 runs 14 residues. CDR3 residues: CASSLAGENTEAFF. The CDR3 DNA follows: TGCGCCAGCAGCTTGGCGGGGGAGAACACTGAAGCTTTCTTT. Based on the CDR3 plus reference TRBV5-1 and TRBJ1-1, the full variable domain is KAGVTQTPRYLIKTRGQQVTLSCSPISGHRSVSWYQQTPGQGLQFLFEYFSETQRNKGNFPGRFSGRQFSNSRSEMNVSTLELGDSALYLCASSLAGENTEAFFGQGTRLTVV.

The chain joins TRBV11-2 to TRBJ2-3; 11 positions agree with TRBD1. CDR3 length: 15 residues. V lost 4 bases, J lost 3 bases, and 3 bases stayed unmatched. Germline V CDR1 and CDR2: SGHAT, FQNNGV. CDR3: CASSSGTGGTDTQYF. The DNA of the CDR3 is TGTGCCAGCAGCTCCGGGACAGGGGGGACAGATACGCAGTATTTT.

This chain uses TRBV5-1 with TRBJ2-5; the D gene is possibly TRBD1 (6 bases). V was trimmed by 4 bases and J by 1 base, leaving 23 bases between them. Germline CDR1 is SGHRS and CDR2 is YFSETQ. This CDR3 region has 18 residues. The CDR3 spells CASSHQGPRQVGQETQYF. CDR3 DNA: TGCGCCAGCAGCCACCAGGGCCCGCGACAGGTCGGCCAAGAGACCCAGTACTTC.

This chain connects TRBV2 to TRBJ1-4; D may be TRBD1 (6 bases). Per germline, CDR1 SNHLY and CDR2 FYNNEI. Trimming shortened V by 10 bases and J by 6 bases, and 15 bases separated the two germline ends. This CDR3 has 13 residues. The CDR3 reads CATQNREHEKLFF. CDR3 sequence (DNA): TGTGCCACCCAGAACAGGGAACATGAAAAACTGTTTTTT.

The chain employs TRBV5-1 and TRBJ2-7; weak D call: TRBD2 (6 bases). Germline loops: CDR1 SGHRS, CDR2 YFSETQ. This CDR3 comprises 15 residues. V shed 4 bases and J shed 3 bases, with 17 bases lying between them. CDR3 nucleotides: TGCGCCAGCAGCCCCGGAGGGGCATTCCACTACGAGCAGTACTTC. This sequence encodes CASSPGGAFHYEQYF.

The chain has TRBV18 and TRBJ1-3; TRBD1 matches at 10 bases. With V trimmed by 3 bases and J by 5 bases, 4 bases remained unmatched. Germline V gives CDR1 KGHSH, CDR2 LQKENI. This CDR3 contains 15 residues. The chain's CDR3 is CASSPPGQGRNTIYF. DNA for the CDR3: TGTGCCAGCTCACCTCCGGGACAGGGGCGAAACACCATATATTTT.

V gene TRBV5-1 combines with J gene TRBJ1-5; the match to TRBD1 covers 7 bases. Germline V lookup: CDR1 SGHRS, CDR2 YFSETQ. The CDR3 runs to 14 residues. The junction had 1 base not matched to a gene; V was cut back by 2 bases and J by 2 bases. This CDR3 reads CASSFTGGNQPQHF. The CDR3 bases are TGCGCCAGCAGCTTTACAGGGGGCAATCAGCCCCAGCATTTT.

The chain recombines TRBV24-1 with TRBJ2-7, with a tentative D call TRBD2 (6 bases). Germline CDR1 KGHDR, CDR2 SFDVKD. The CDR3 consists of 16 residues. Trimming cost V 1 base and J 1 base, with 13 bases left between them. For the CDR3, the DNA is TGTGCCACCAGTGATTTAGGACCGGGGGAGTCCTACGAGCAGTACTTC. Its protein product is CATSDLGPGESYEQYF.

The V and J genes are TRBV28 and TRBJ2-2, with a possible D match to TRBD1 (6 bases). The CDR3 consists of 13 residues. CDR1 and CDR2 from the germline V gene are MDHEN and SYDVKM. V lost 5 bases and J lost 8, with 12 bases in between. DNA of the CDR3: TGTGCCAGCAGTCTCACAGGGACGGGGGAGCTGTTTTTT. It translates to CASSLTGTGELFF.